A single sample gave rise to the 16 T cell receptor beta chains below, sequenced in a study of T-cell reconstitution after alpha-beta-depleted transplantation in children. Construction of the TCRbeta library involved unique molecular identifiers. TCRdb independently ran MiXCR on the PCR reads; one entry per CDR3 protein. The sample contains hundreds of thousands of distinct CDR3 sequences, roughly 14% of which appear only once. Material: PBMCs, obtained before TCRalphabeta/CD19-depleted stem cell transplant. The receptors here all came from a girl aged 2-15 years with congenital amegakaryocytic thrombocytopenia, due to receive a stem cell transplant.

This clonotype appeared a single time. The V gene is TRBV5-1, the J gene TRBJ2-7; perhaps TRBD2 as D (5 bases). The V gene lost 7 bases and the J gene lost 7 bases, with 18 bases spanning the gap. The length of the CDR3 is 13 residues. Germline CDR1 reads SGHRS; CDR2 reads YFSETQ. In DNA, the CDR3 is TGCGCCAGCCGAACCAGAGGGTATCGGGAGCAGTACTTC. As protein: CASRTRGYREQYF.

The chain links TRBV5-1 to TRBJ2-1, with 8 bases fitting TRBD1. V dropped 3 bases and J dropped 1; count of bases not matched to a gene: 0. The germline gives CDR1 SGHRS, CDR2 YFSETQ. This CDR3 contains 14 residues. CDR3 DNA: TGCGCCAGCAGCTACAGGGGGTCCTACAATGAGCAGTTCTTC. This gives the protein CASSYRGSYNEQFF.

Ten or more counts support this clonotype. The chain is built from TRBV11-2 and TRBJ2-3; tentative D call: TRBD2 (6 bases). V lost 6 bases and J lost 7, with 20 bases in between. Germline CDR1 is SGHAT and CDR2 is FQNNGV. There are 15 residues in the CDR3. CDR3 sequence: CASRIVSGPLHTQYF. The CDR3, as DNA: TGTGCCAGCAGGATCGTTAGCGGCCCCCTGCATACGCAGTATTTT.

This clonotype was detected ten times or more. The chain employs TRBV20-1 and TRBJ2-1, with D unresolved. The CDR3 spans 14 residues. Germline loops: CDR1 DFQATT, CDR2 SNEGSKA (reference sequence). The V gene lost 6 bases and the J gene lost 0 bases, with 12 bases spanning the gap. The CDR3 loop reads CSATLLDSYNEQFF. The CDR3 DNA sequence: TGCAGTGCGACCCTCCTCGACTCCTACAATGAGCAGTTCTTC.

This clonotype was found many times. The genes are TRBV20-1 and TRBJ1-6, with TRBD1 identical over 8 bases. This CDR3 has 15 residues. Germline trimming cut 3 bases from V and 7 bases from J; bases unmatched to any gene: 8. CDR1 is DFQATT, CDR2 SNEGSKA, per germline (reference sequence). Here the CDR3 DNA reads TGCAGTGCTAGGACATCGGGACAGGACAATTCACCCCTCCACTTT. Encoded protein: CSARTSGQDNSPLHF.

This clonotype was picked up many times. The chain employs TRBV20-1 and TRBJ1-1; the D is unclear. The CDR3 is 12 amino acids. From germline, CDR1 is DFQATT and CDR2 SNEGSKA (reference sequence). The V end was cut by 6 bases, the J end by 3 bases, with 11 bases between. The CDR3 DNA sequence: TGCAGTGCCTTCGAGGTGGACACTGAAGCTTTCTTT. Its translation: CSAFEVDTEAFF.

This clonotype has ten or more counts. The chain couples TRBV20-1 to TRBJ2-5, with D unresolved. Germline V gives CDR1 DFQATT, CDR2 SNEGSKA (reference sequence). This CDR3 comprises 17 residues. V was trimmed by 2 bases and J by 7 bases, leaving 26 bases between them. CDR3 amino acids: CSARNARSSYRGWTQYF. The CDR3 bases are TGCAGTGCTAGAAACGCGAGATCCAGCTACCGCGGTTGGACCCAGTACTTC.

The chain combines TRBV12-3 or TRBV12-4 with TRBJ2-2, with D tentatively TRBD1 (5 bases). The CDR3 length is 16 residues. The V end lost 5 bases, the J end lost 8 bases, and 21 bases lay between the germline ends. CDR3 nucleotide sequence: TGTGCCAGCAGTCTTGACTGGGGCGCCGGTCTGGGGGAGCTGTTTTTT. It translates to CASSLDWGAGLGELFF.

The sample holds a few counts of this clonotype. The genes are TRBV20-1 and TRBJ2-7; the match to TRBD2 covers 9 bases. V lost 5 bases to trimming and J lost 9 bases; unmatched junction nucleotides: 14. CDR1 and CDR2 (germline): DFQATT, SNEGSKA (reference sequence). The CDR3 is 14 residues long. In DNA, the CDR3 is TGCAGTGCTTCTCTGACTAGCGGTCGTTTCGGGCAGTACTTC. Protein: CSASLTSGRFGQYF.

The rearrangement uses TRBV5-1 and TRBJ2-1, with D perhaps given as TRBD1 or TRBD2 (5 bases each). The V and J ends lost 0 bases and 4 bases respectively, with 11 bases between them. Germline CDR1 reads SGHRS; CDR2 reads YFSETQ. The CDR3 is made up of 15 amino acids. The CDR3 loop reads CASSLAWGSYNEQFF. The DNA for the CDR3 is TGCGCCAGCAGCTTGGCCTGGGGGAGTTACAATGAGCAGTTCTTC.

This clonotype has ten or more counts. This chain links TRBV29-1 with TRBJ2-5, with 8 bases fitting TRBD2. With V trimmed by 5 bases and J by 3 bases, 5 bases remained unmatched. CDR1 is SQVTM, CDR2 ANQGSEA, per germline. This CDR3 is 13 amino acids long. CDR3 in DNA: TGCAGCGTTCAACTAGCGGCAGAAGAGACCCAGTACTTC. This sequence encodes CSVQLAAEETQYF.

This clonotype has more than one count but fewer than ten. V is TRBV20-1 and J is TRBJ2-7; D gene ambiguous. V was trimmed by 3 bases and J by 5 bases, leaving 11 bases between them. This CDR3 is built from 12 residues. Looked up from germline, CDR1 is DFQATT and CDR2 is SNEGSKA (reference sequence). CDR3 sequence: CSASLVQNEQYF. Written as DNA, the CDR3 is TGCAGTGCTAGCCTCGTTCAAAACGAGCAGTACTTC.

The chain combines TRBV29-1 with TRBJ2-1, with D perhaps matching TRBD2 (6 bases). V was cut by 2 bases and J by 1 base, with 15 bases left in between. The CDR3 covers 16 residues. Germline V gene data show CDR1 as SQVTM and CDR2 as ANQGSEA. The CDR3 region has the DNA TGCAGCGTTGAATTGGCCCCGGGAGATTCCTACAATGAGCAGTTCTTC. Protein: CSVELAPGDSYNEQFF.

The chain has TRBV5-1 and TRBJ2-1; 10 bases agree with TRBD2. V shed 0 bases and J 9 bases; nucleotides not matched to a gene: 12. The CDR3 spans 17 residues. Germline CDR1 and CDR2: SGHRS and YFSETQ. CDR3 in DNA: TGCGCCAGCAGCTTGGTGGCTAGCGGGAGTTTTGTCCCTGAGCAGTTCTTC. Its translation: CASSLVASGSFVPEQFF.

This clonotype was counted at least ten times. The V call is TRBV7-2, the J call TRBJ2-7; 11 bases are a match to TRBD2. With 5 bases clipped from V and 3 bases from J, the junction kept 9 bases outside the gene matches. This CDR3 comprises 16 residues. From germline, CDR1 is SGHTA and CDR2 FQGNSA. The CDR3 protein is CASSPPGLAGGYEQYF. The CDR3 DNA follows: TGTGCCAGCAGCCCCCCCGGGCTAGCGGGGGGCTACGAGCAGTACTTC. Full variable domain (outside the CDR3, taken from reference TRBV7-2 and TRBJ2-7): GAGVSQSPSNKVTEKGKDVELRCDPISGHTALYWYRQSLGQGLEFLIYFQGNSAPDKSGLPSDRFSAERTGGSVSTLTIQRTQQEDSAVYLCASSPPGLAGGYEQYFGPGTRLTVT.

Ten or more counts support this clonotype. This chain links TRBV5-1 with TRBJ1-5; D is unclear. Trimming removed 4 bases at V and 4 bases at J, with 9 bases between. The CDR3 extends over 13 amino acids. Germline V gene data show CDR1 as SGHRS and CDR2 as YFSETQ. The CDR3 DNA is TGCGCCAGCAGCGCGATAGGTAATCAGCCCCAGCATTTT. It codes for CASSAIGNQPQHF.